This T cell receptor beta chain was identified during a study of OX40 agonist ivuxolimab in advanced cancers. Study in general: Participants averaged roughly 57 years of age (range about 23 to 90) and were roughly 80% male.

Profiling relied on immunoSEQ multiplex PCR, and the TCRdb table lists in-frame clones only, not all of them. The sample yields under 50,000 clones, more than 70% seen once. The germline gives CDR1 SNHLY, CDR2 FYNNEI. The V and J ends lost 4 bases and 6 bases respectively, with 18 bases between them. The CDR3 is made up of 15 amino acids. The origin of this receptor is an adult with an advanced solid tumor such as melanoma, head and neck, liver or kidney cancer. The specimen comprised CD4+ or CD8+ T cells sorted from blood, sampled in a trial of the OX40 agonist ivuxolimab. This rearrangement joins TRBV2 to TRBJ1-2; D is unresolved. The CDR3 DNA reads TGTGCCAGCAGTGGTGCAGGACCACAATCACATGGCTACACCTTC. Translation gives CASSGAGPQSHGYTF.